These 11 T cell receptor beta chains came from one sample sequenced in a study of blood T cell repertoires in COVID-19. TCRdb's table, derived via immunoSEQ multiplex PCR, lists solely in-frame clones and lacks some. This sample has approximately 72,000 clones, with about 89% found just once. Sequenced sample: peripheral blood. The receptors were sampled from a woman aged 55-70 years with acute or convalescent COVID-19.

The chain carries TRBV29-1 and TRBJ2-1; D uncertain. CDR3 length: 13 amino acids. The germline V and J ends were trimmed by 0 bases and 3 bases, with 6 bases remaining between them. CDR1 is SQVTM and CDR2 is ANQGSEA in the germline V gene. CDR3 DNA sequence: TGCAGCGTTGAAGAGTCCAGCTACAATGAGCAGTTCTTC. Its protein is CSVEESSYNEQFF.

The genes are TRBV6-5 and TRBJ1-3, with D perhaps TRBD1 (6 bases). Trimming pared 2 bases from V and 2 bases from J, leaving 10 bases between. Germline V CDR1 and CDR2: MNHEY, SVGAGI. This CDR3 has 15 amino acids. The CDR3 sequence is CASSYRGGAGNTIYF. DNA of the CDR3: TGTGCCAGCAGTTACCGAGGGGGAGCTGGAAACACCATATATTTT.

This clone has a handful of counts. V is TRBV18 and J is TRBJ2-7, with 7 bases lining up with TRBD1. After removal of 3 bases from V and 2 bases from J, the junction contained 19 bases not matched to a gene. The V gene's germline CDR1 is KGHSH and CDR2 LQKENI. This CDR3 is built from 19 residues. The CDR3 DNA reads TGTGCCAGCTCACCTCTAACAGGACGGGGACAGAAGGTCCCCTACGAGCAGTACTTC. Amino acids: CASSPLTGRGQKVPYEQYF.

The genes are TRBV5-1 and TRBJ1-2; D possibly corresponds to TRBD1 (6 bases). Germline V gene lookup returns CDR1 SGHRS and CDR2 YFSETQ. The V end lost 2 bases, the J end lost 8 bases, and 16 bases lay between the germline ends. This CDR3 has 14 residues. CDR3 DNA: TGCGCCAGCAGCTTAAGCAGGGGTGGCCAAGGCTACACCTTC. It translates to CASSLSRGGQGYTF.

This chain uses TRBV7-8 with TRBJ1-5, with D perhaps matching TRBD1 (6 bases). From germline, CDR1 is SGHVS and CDR2 FQNEAQ. The CDR3 contains 16 residues. V was clipped by 1 base and J by 3 bases, with 13 bases between them. For the CDR3, the DNA is TGTGCCAGCAGCTTAGAAGGGGGGGTCACCAATCAGCCCCAGCATTTT. Encoded protein: CASSLEGGVTNQPQHF.

This clone was seen a handful of times. The chain links TRBV5-8 to TRBJ2-1, with 7 bases matching TRBD2. Trimming removed 4 bases from V and 7 bases from J; junction bases left unmatched: 8. The CDR3 loop spans 14 amino acids. The germline V gene encodes CDR1 SGHTS and CDR2 YDEGEE. The CDR3 loop reads CASSRLWGGNEQFF. CDR3 nucleotides: TGTGCCAGCAGCCGACTGTGGGGGGGTAATGAGCAGTTCTTC.

The chain combines TRBV5-4 with TRBJ2-2, with D perhaps matching TRBD1 (6 bases). The V end lost 3 bases, the J end lost 6 bases, and 9 bases lay between the germline ends. This CDR3 region has 13 residues. Looked up from germline, CDR1 is SGHNT and CDR2 is YYREEE (reference sequence). CDR3 in amino acids: CASSSQGPGELFF. Written as DNA, the CDR3 is TGTGCCAGCAGCTCACAGGGCCCCGGGGAGCTGTTTTTT. The variable domain in full, completed from reference TRBV5-4 and TRBJ2-2, reads ETGVTQSPTHLIKTRGQQVTLRCSSQSGHNTVSWYQQALGQGPQFIFQYYREEENGRGNFPPRFSGLQFPNYSSELNVNALELDDSALYLCASSSQGPGELFFGEGSRLTVL.

CDR3 DNA: TGTGCCAGCAGCTTGGCCCACGGGGGGATCCCGGAAACCTTC. Translated: CASSLAHGGIPETF. The chain joins TRBV5-6 to TRBJ1-2; a weak D match, TRBD1 (5 bases). The CDR3 contains 14 residues. Trimming pared 0 bases from V and 14 bases from J, leaving 20 bases between. Germline-derived CDR1 and CDR2 are SGHDT and YYEEEE.

The rearrangement uses TRBV5-1 and TRBJ1-1; a weak D match, TRBD1 (5 bases). Germline V lookup: CDR1 SGHRS, CDR2 YFSETQ. V shed 3 bases and J shed 6 bases, with 12 bases lying between them. This CDR3 is built from 13 residues. DNA of the CDR3: TGCGCCAGCAGCTCCCGAGGGGACTCTGAAGCTTTCTTT. It codes for CASSSRGDSEAFF.

The chain couples TRBV27 to TRBJ1-6, with 8 bases that match TRBD1. Germline CDR1 reads MNHEY; CDR2 reads SMNVEV (reference sequence). The CDR3 has 13 amino acids. Unmatched junction bases numbered 4, after V lost 6 bases and J lost 9 bases. For the CDR3, the DNA is TGTGCCAGCAGGTCACAGGGGGTTTCACCCCTCCACTTT. Its translation: CASRSQGVSPLHF.

V is TRBV19 and J is TRBJ2-2, with 8 nucleotides matching TRBD2. V was clipped by 7 bases and J by 0 bases; unmatched bases: 16. The germline V gene encodes CDR1 LNHDA and CDR2 SQIVND (reference sequence). The length of the CDR3 is 19 residues. The CDR3 DNA reads TGTGCCAGTATCCCAAGGGCCGGGCTAGCGGGCGCGAACACCGGGGAGCTGTTTTTT. This gives the protein CASIPRAGLAGANTGELFF.